The entry that follows covers one T cell receptor beta chain sequence. This specimen comes from a study of cytomegalovirus exposure and HLA in healthy donors. Sequenced by immunoSEQ multiplex PCR; TCRdb stores in-frame clones only, minus some. The data hold about 100,000 clones, with roughly 95% observed a single time. Sequencing was carried out using PBMCs. The origin of this receptor is a woman aged 18-29 years in good health and CMV-seronegative.

CDR3 bases: TGTGCCAGCTCGGGAGACTCCTACAATGAGCAGTTCTTC. Its translation: CASSGDSYNEQFF. The J gene is TRBJ2-1, the V gene TRBV18; D is perhaps TRBD2 (5 bases). This CDR3 is 13 amino acids long. Germline CDR1 is KGHSH and CDR2 is LQKENI. V was cut by 6 bases and J by 0 bases, with 6 bases left in between.